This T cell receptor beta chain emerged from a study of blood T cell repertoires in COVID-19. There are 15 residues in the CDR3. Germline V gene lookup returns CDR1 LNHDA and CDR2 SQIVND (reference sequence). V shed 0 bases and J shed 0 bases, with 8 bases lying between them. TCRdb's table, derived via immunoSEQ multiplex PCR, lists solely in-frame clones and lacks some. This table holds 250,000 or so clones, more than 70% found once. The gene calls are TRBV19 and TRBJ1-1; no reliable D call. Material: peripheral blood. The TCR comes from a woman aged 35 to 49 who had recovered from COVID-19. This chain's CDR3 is CASSIDRVMNTEAFF. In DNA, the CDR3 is TGTGCCAGTAGTATAGATCGGGTTATGAACACTGAAGCTTTCTTT.